A selection of T cell receptor beta chains follows, all from one sample in a study of Ad26.COV2.S vaccination and SARS-CoV-2 variants. TCRdb keeps only in-frame clones here, not all; method: immunoSEQ multiplex PCR. This table has 360,000 or so clones, roughly 87% appearing once. The sample in question was peripheral blood, obtained in a trial of Ad26.COV2.S vaccine versus placebo. The source is a person between 18 and 60 years old who received the Ad26.COV2.S COVID-19 vaccine or a placebo. The CDR3 runs from the conserved cysteine through the conserved F or W. A D gene is named only where the DNA matches it firmly. Expanded clones are given a class, and other clones once, few, many or no size at all.

D gene	V gene	clone size	J gene	CDR3 protein	CDR3 DNA
NA	TRBV6-2/TRBV6-3	NA	TRBJ2-5	CASSYPWTGAYQETQYF	TGTGCCAGCAGTTACCCCTGGACGGGGGCTTACCAAGAGACCCAGTACTTC
NA	TRBV13	NA	TRBJ1-1	CASSLGLRDGGTEAFF	TGTGCCAGCAGCTTAGGCCTACGGGATGGGGGCACTGAAGCTTTCTTT
NA	TRBV2	NA	TRBJ2-1	CASGLDGVNEQFF	TGTGCCAGCGGCCTCGATGGGGTAAATGAGCAGTTCTTC
TRBD2	TRBV6-1	NA	TRBJ2-3	CASSEALTSGTDTQYF	TGTGCCAGCAGTGAAGCTCTAACTAGCGGGACAGATACGCAGTATTTT
TRBD2	TRBV6-4	NA	TRBJ2-1	CASSDSGGAYNEQFF	TGTGCCAGCAGTGACAGCGGGGGGGCGTACAATGAGCAGTTCTTC
NA	TRBV9	NA	TRBJ2-5	CASSVSVKVETQYF	TGTGCCAGCAGCGTCTCCGTTAAGGTCGAGACCCAGTACTTC
NA	TRBV7-9	NA	TRBJ1-4	CASSFSRGVGEKLFF	TGTGCCAGCAGCTTTTCAAGGGGGGTCGGTGAAAAACTGTTTTTT
TRBD1	TRBV5-1	NA	TRBJ2-4	CASSFTGGENIQYF	TGCGCCAGCAGCTTTACAGGGGGCGAAAACATTCAGTACTTC
TRBD2	TRBV13	NA	TRBJ2-7	CASSLASGELSSYEQYF	TGTGCCAGCAGCTTAGCTAGCGGGGAACTGAGCTCCTACGAGCAGTACTTC
NA	TRBV5-1	many	TRBJ2-5	CASSRLLETQYF	TGCGCCAGCAGCCGACTATTGGAGACCCAGTACTTC
NA	TRBV5-6	NA	TRBJ1-2	CASSLYGTRWLGYTF	TGTGCCAGCAGCTTGTACGGAACGAGGTGGCTTGGCTACACCTTC
NA	TRBV11-1	NA	TRBJ1-6	CASSPGQNSPLHF	TGTGCCAGCAGCCCAGGACAGAATTCACCCCTCCACTTT
TRBD1	TRBV11-2	NA	TRBJ2-7	CASTEWGQLYEQYF	TGTGCCAGCACCGAGTGGGGACAGCTCTACGAGCAGTACTTC
NA	TRBV7-9	NA	TRBJ1-3	CASSLDGNTIYF	TGTGCCAGCAGCTTAGACGGGAACACCATATATTTT
NA	TRBV18	NA	TRBJ2-4	CASSPGTLRNIQYF	TGTGCCAGCTCACCTGGGACCTTGAGAAACATTCAGTACTTC
TRBD1	TRBV29-1	NA	TRBJ2-1	CSVKGTAYNEQFF	TGCAGCGTCAAAGGGACAGCTTACAATGAGCAGTTCTTC
NA	TRBV7-5	NA	TRBJ1-6	CARSLAVNYNSPLHF	TGTGCCAGAAGCTTAGCGGTCAACTATAATTCACCCCTCCACTTT
NA	TRBV20-1	NA	TRBJ2-1	CSASRNEQFF	TGCAGTGCTAGTAGGAATGAGCAGTTCTTC